The next 6 T cell receptor beta chains were all read from a single sample in a study of T cells after yellow fever vaccination (dated by TCRdb to about 2019). The library was made by 5' RACE. Reads for this sample came from an Illumina HiSeq 2500. Through fastp at Q25 and MiXCR, TCRdb rebuilt clones from the public reads, retaining in-frame beta chains. Merged by CDR3 protein, the rows form single entries marked with the most common genes and DNA. For this sample there are approximately 550,000 distinct CDR3 sequences; roughly a fifth appear just once. The top ten clones comprise over 11% of the sample. The sample's treatment or condition label, in plain terms: live attenuated yellow fever vaccine strain. Sequencing was performed on PBMCs, taken 15 days after the yellow fever booster vaccination. The receptors stem from a man between 25 and 39 years old who received the YFV17D yellow fever vaccine.

This clonotype has just a few counts. The V and J genes are TRBV5-6 and TRBJ2-7; 9 bases match TRBD2. The trim removed 1 base at V and 3 bases at J, leaving 5 bases unmatched. There are 15 residues in the CDR3. The V gene's germline CDR1 is SGHDT and CDR2 YYEEEE. The CDR3 DNA is TGTGCCAGCAGCTTGAAGCCTAGCGGGGACTACGAGCAGTACTTC. Its translation: CASSLKPSGDYEQYF.

V is TRBV5-1 and J is TRBJ2-7; 10 bases agree with TRBD2. Germline V CDR1 and CDR2: SGHRS, YFSETQ. There are 17 residues in the CDR3. V was clipped by 2 bases and J by 3 bases; unmatched bases: 11. Here the CDR3 reads CASSFGTRAGGVYEQYF. DNA of the CDR3: TGCGCCAGCAGCTTTGGTACACGAGCGGGAGGGGTCTACGAGCAGTACTTC.

V is TRBV20-1 and J is TRBJ2-7, with 8 nucleotides matching TRBD2. The CDR3 extends over 15 amino acids. The germline gives CDR1 DFQATT, CDR2 SNEGSKA (reference sequence). The junction had 9 bases not matched to a gene; V was cut back by 3 bases and J by 2 bases. This chain's CDR3 is CSAREPYGRAYEQYF. The CDR3 DNA reads TGCAGTGCTAGGGAACCATACGGGAGGGCCTACGAGCAGTACTTC.

The rearrangement joins TRBV5-1 to TRBJ2-7; TRBD2 agrees at 14 bases. Germline trimming cut 0 bases from V and 2 bases from J; bases unmatched to any gene: 7. The germline gives CDR1 SGHRS, CDR2 YFSETQ. The CDR3 contains 18 residues. CDR3 in amino acids: CASSLGLAGGPITYEQYF. CDR3 nucleotide sequence: TGCGCCAGCAGCTTGGGACTAGCGGGAGGGCCTATAACCTACGAGCAGTACTTC.

The gene calls are TRBV27 and TRBJ2-1; TRBD1 agrees at 11 bases. V lost 4 bases, J lost 8 bases, and 13 bases stayed unmatched. The CDR3 runs 17 residues. Germline V gene sequence: CDR1 MNHEY, CDR2 SMNVEV (reference sequence). CDR3 nucleotide sequence: TGTGCCAGCAGTTCCGTGTCAAGGACAGGGGGCAGGGATGAGCAGTTCTTC. Residues: CASSSVSRTGGRDEQFF.

This clonotype was counted many times. The V and J genes are TRBV11-2 and TRBJ2-7, with D tentatively TRBD2 (5 bases). The CDR3 loop spans 13 amino acids. Between the trimmed V and J ends, which lost 5 bases and 3 bases, there was a span of 11 bases. Germline loops: CDR1 SGHAT, CDR2 FQNNGV. The CDR3 sequence: CASSAFGGYEQYF. CDR3 DNA sequence: TGTGCCAGCAGCGCCTTCGGAGGCTACGAGCAGTACTTC.